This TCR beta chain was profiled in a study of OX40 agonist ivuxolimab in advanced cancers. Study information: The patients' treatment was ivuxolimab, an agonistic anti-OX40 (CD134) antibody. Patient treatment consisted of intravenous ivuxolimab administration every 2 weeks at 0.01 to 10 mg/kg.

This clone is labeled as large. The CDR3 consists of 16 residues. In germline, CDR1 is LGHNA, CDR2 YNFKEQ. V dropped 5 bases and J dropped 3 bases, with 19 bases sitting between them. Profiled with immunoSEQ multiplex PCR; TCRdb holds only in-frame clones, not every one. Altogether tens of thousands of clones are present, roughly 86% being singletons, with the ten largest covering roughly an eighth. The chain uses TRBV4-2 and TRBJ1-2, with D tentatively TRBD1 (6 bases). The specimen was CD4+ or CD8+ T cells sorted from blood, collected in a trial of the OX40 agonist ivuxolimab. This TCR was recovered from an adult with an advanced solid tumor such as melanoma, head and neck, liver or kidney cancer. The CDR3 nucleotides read TGTGCCAGCAGCAAGACACTAGGACAGTTGGACTATGGCTACACCTTC. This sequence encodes CASSKTLGQLDYGYTF.